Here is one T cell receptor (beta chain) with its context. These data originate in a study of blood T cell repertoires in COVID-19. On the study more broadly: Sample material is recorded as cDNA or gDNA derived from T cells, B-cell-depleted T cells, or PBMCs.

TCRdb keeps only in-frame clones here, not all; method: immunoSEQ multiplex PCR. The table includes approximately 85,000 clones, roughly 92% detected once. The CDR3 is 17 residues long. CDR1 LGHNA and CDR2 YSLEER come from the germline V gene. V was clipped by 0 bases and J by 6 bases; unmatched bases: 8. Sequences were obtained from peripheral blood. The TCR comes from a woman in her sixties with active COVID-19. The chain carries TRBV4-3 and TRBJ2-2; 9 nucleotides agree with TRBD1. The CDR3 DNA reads TGCGCCAGCAGCCAAGATGTAGGGACAGGGAGGGCCGGGGAGCTGTTTTTT. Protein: CASSQDVGTGRAGELFF.